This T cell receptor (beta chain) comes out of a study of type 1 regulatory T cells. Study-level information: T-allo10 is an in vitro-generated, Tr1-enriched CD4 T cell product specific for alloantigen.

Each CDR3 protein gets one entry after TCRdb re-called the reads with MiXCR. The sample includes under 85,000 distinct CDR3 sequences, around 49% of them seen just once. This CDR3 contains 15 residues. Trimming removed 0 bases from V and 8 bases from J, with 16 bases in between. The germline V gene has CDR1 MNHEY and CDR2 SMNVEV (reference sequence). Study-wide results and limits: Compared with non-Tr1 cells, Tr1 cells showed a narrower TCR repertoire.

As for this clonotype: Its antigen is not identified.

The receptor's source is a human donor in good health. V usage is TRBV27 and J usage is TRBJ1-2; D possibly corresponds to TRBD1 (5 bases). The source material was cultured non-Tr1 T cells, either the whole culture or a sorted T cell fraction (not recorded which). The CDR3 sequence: CASSLSPDRGRGYTF. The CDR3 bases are TGTGCCAGCAGTTTATCGCCTGACAGAGGGCGGGGCTACACCTTC.